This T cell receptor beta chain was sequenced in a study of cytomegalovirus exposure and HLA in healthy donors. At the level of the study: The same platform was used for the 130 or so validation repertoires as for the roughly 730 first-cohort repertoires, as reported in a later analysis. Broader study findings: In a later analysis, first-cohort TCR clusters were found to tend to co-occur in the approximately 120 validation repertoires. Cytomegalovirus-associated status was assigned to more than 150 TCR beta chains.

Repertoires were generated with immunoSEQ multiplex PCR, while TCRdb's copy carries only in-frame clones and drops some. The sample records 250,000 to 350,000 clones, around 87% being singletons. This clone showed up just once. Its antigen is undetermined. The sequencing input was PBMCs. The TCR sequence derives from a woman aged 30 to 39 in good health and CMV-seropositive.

The DNA for the CDR3 is TGTGCCAGCAGTTTAACTCGACTAGCGGCCCAAGAGACCCAGTACTTC. Encoded protein: CASSLTRLAAQETQYF. This chain links TRBV27 with TRBJ2-5; the match to TRBD2 covers 9 bases. Germline V CDR1 and CDR2: MNHEY, SMNVEV (reference sequence). CDR3 length equals 16 residues. The V segment lost 2 bases and the J segment 1 base; nucleotides outside the gene matches: 5.